Listed here are 17 T cell receptor beta chains from one sample, sequenced in a study of cytotoxic CD8 clonotypes in ibrutinib-treated CLL. The data were produced by immunoSEQ multiplex PCR, yet TCRdb's version contains in-frame clones alone and is incomplete. The sample has tens of thousands of clones; roughly 76% are singletons. The source material was PBMCs, sampled after 12 months of ibrutinib treatment. The receptors here all came from a human donor with chronic lymphocytic leukemia.

The chain carries TRBV4-1 and TRBJ1-1, with D possibly matching TRBD1 (5 bases). Germline V gives CDR1 MGHRA, CDR2 YSYEKL. V lost 0 bases to trimming and J lost 4 bases, with 12 bases between them. This CDR3 has 15 amino acids. CDR3 coding DNA: TGCGCCAGCAGCCAAGATAGGGGTTGGGTCACTGAAGCTTTCTTT. Its translation: CASSQDRGWVTEAFF.

This rearrangement joins TRBV5-1 to TRBJ2-1; D unresolved. The CDR3 is made up of 16 amino acids. CDR1 SGHRS and CDR2 YFSETQ come from the germline V gene. Trimming shortened V by 1 base and J by 4 bases, and 15 bases separated the two germline ends. The CDR3 nucleotides read TGCGCCAGCAGCTTGAATCTTGGAAGTTGGTACAATGAGCAGTTCTTC. Protein sequence: CASSLNLGSWYNEQFF.

The chain combines TRBV4-2 with TRBJ2-5, with D hard to call. The V end was cut by 3 bases, the J end by 1 base, with 12 bases between. The CDR3 runs 15 residues. Per the germline V gene, CDR1 is LGHNA and CDR2 is YNFKEQ. The CDR3 loop is CASSQSSSVQETQYF. CDR3 DNA: TGTGCCAGCAGCCAGAGTTCGAGCGTCCAAGAGACCCAGTACTTC.

This clone was detected a few times. V is TRBV7-9 and J is TRBJ2-7, with TRBD2 matching 10 bases. The CDR3 sequence is 16 residues long. Germline V CDR1 and CDR2: SEHNR, FQNEAQ (reference sequence). V shed 5 bases, J shed 5 bases, and the junction held 12 bases outside the gene matches. DNA for the CDR3: TGTGCCAGCAGCCCAACTAGCGGGGCCACCAAAAACGAGCAGTACTTC. Protein sequence: CASSPTSGATKNEQYF.

This clone has a single count. The chain joins TRBV5-1 to TRBJ2-1, with a tentative D call TRBD2 (5 bases). CDR1 is SGHRS, CDR2 YFSETQ, per germline. Trimming stripped 2 bases from V and 4 bases from J, with 7 bases between. This CDR3 region has 13 residues. CDR3 nucleotide sequence: TGCGCCAGCAGCTTAGGAGGTTACAATGAGCAGTTCTTC. Its translation: CASSLGGYNEQFF.

The chain carries TRBV7-2 and TRBJ2-1; unclear D gene. The V end was cut by 3 bases, the J end by 0 bases, with 0 bases between. CDR1 SGHTA and CDR2 FQGNSA come from the germline V gene. This CDR3 is 12 amino acids long. CDR3 sequence: CASSFSYNEQFF. CDR3 sequence (DNA): TGTGCCAGCAGCTTCTCCTACAATGAGCAGTTCTTC.

The gene calls are TRBV7-3 and TRBJ2-5; D is uncertain. Germline CDR1 SGHTA, CDR2 FQGTGA. The CDR3 loop spans 15 amino acids. V was pared by 8 bases and J by 0 bases, with 16 bases between. The CDR3 region is CASRPPFRYQETQYF. The CDR3 nucleotides are TGTGCCAGCCGACCCCCCTTTCGCTACCAAGAGACCCAGTACTTC.

The V call is TRBV5-1, the J call TRBJ2-3, with TRBD2 matching over 8 bases. The CDR3 sequence is 15 residues long. The V and J ends lost 7 bases and 1 base, in that order; junction bases with no gene match: 8. Germline loops: CDR1 SGHRS, CDR2 YFSETQ. As DNA, the CDR3 is TGCGCCAGCGGCACTAGCGGTGCTCGCACAGATACGCAGTATTTT. This encodes CASGTSGARTDTQYF.

This chain connects TRBV28 to TRBJ1-4, with D unresolved. The germline V and J ends were trimmed by 3 bases and 8 bases, with 13 bases remaining between them. The CDR3 is made up of 14 amino acids. Germline V gives CDR1 MDHEN, CDR2 SYDVKM. CDR3 residues: CASSFGSLGEKLFF. The CDR3 DNA sequence: TGTGCCAGCAGTTTTGGGAGCTTGGGGGAAAAACTGTTTTTT.

The chain carries TRBV27 and TRBJ2-3; D is undetermined. Per the germline V gene, CDR1 is MNHEY and CDR2 is SMNVEV (reference sequence). The CDR3 runs to 11 residues. Trimming pared 4 bases from V and 5 bases from J, leaving 4 bases between. This chain's CDR3 is CASSSGDTQYF. The CDR3 coding sequence is TGTGCCAGCAGTTCAGGAGATACGCAGTATTTT.

J is TRBJ2-3 and V is TRBV9, with 9 bases identical to TRBD2. Looked up from germline, CDR1 is SGDLS and CDR2 is YYNGEE. CDR3 length: 13 amino acids. V shed 7 bases, J shed 5 bases, and the junction held 5 bases outside the gene matches. The CDR3 loop reads CASRRLAEDTQYF. CDR3 sequence (DNA): TGTGCCAGCCGAAGACTAGCGGAAGATACGCAGTATTTT.

The chain couples TRBV7-2 to TRBJ2-2; no firm D call. This CDR3 spans 15 amino acids. Germline loops: CDR1 SGHTA, CDR2 FQGNSA. V was shortened by 0 bases and J by 5 bases, with 10 bases between the two germline ends. The CDR3 DNA sequence: TGTGCCAGCAGCTTAGCGGTGGCTTTAACCGGGGAGCTGTTTTTT. This codes for CASSLAVALTGELFF.

The chain uses TRBV6-8 and TRBJ1-5, with 7 bases fitting TRBD1. This CDR3 spans 14 amino acids. V gave up 6 bases and J gave up 5 bases; unmatched junction bases: 7. Germline CDR1 reads MNHGY; CDR2 reads SAAAGT. CDR3: CASRLTGYHQPQHF. The CDR3 DNA is TGTGCCAGCAGGTTGACAGGGTATCATCAGCCCCAGCATTTT.

The chain couples TRBV9 to TRBJ1-1; D call uncertain. CDR1 is SGDLS, CDR2 YYNGEE, per germline. Trimming shortened V by 3 bases and J by 6 bases, and 15 bases separated the two germline ends. The CDR3 length is 14 residues. CDR3 sequence: CASSDGLFWSEAFF. The DNA for the CDR3 is TGTGCCAGCAGCGATGGACTTTTTTGGTCTGAAGCTTTCTTT.

The chain uses TRBV2 and TRBJ2-3; D is possibly TRBD2 (6 bases). This CDR3 comprises 11 residues. Germline CDR1 reads SNHLY; CDR2 reads FYNNEI. Trimming cost V 8 bases and J 6 bases, with 9 bases left between them. The CDR3 is CASSGEDTQYF. CDR3 DNA: TGTGCCAGCTCGGGGGAGGATACGCAGTATTTT.

J is TRBJ1-2 and V is TRBV11-1; D not resolved. CDR1 is SGHAT, CDR2 FQDESV, per germline (reference sequence). Deletions cut 5 bases from V and 8 bases from J, with 18 bases between. There are 14 residues in the CDR3. The CDR3 loop reads CASSQRGGIAGYTF. The CDR3 bases are TGTGCCAGCAGCCAAAGAGGAGGGATTGCGGGCTACACCTTC.

This clone was picked up a small number of times. This sequence joins TRBV28 and TRBJ2-5; 15 bases are shared with TRBD2. Losses at the gene ends were 4 bases for V and 5 bases for J; bases not matched to a gene: 2. The CDR3 consists of 15 residues. Germline loops: CDR1 MDHEN, CDR2 SYDVKM. The CDR3 nucleotides read TGTGCCAGCAGTTGGACTAGCGGGGGGGCGGAGACCCAGTACTTC. Translation: CASSWTSGGAETQYF.